One and the same sample provided the 12 T cell receptor beta chains below, sequenced in a study of response to subunit inactivated influenza vaccine. TCRdb itself ran the RT-PCR reads through MiXCR, one entry per CDR3 protein. Of about 570,000 distinct CDR3 sequences listed, 10% to 15% were seen once; the top ten hold 10%. The sequenced sample was PBMCs from blood, obtained on the day of vaccination. The source of these receptors is a man aged 45-60 years who received an inactivated influenza vaccine.

This clonotype was seen at least ten times. The V gene is TRBV5-6, the J gene TRBJ1-2; 12 bases match TRBD1. CDR3 length: 16 residues. CDR1 is SGHDT and CDR2 is YYEEEE in the germline V gene. The V gene end was trimmed by 4 bases and the J gene end by 8 bases; junction bases not matched to a gene: 12. The CDR3 is CASSQRDRGQVEGYTF. In nucleotides, the CDR3 is TGTGCCAGCAGCCAACGGGACAGGGGGCAAGTGGAGGGCTACACCTTC.

The chain joins TRBV4-3 to TRBJ2-7; 7 bases line up with TRBD1. The V and J ends lost 1 base and 3 bases, in that order; junction bases with no gene match: 9. The germline V gene encodes CDR1 LGHNA and CDR2 YSLEER. The CDR3 sequence is 16 residues long. The CDR3 DNA reads as TGCGCCAGCAGCCAAGTGGCGGACAGGATATTCTACGAGCAGTACTTC. Residues: CASSQVADRIFYEQYF.

This clonotype was seen repeatedly, ten times or more. The J gene is TRBJ2-2, the V gene TRBV7-2, with 7 bases identical to TRBD1. Germline CDR1 is SGHTA and CDR2 is FQGNSA. The CDR3 covers 13 residues. V lost 3 bases and J lost 6; bases outside the gene matches: 1. The CDR3 DNA is TGTGCCAGCAGCTTTACAGGGGCCGGGGAGCTGTTTTTT. Translated: CASSFTGAGELFF. Together with reference TRBV7-2 and TRBJ2-2, the CDR3 gives the full variable domain: GAGVSQSPSNKVTEKGKDVELRCDPISGHTALYWYRQSLGQGLEFLIYFQGNSAPDKSGLPSDRFSAERTGGSVSTLTIQRTQQEDSAVYLCASSFTGAGELFFGEGSRLTVL.

This rearrangement joins TRBV6-1 to TRBJ1-1; 8 nucleotides match TRBD1. The ends lost 6 bases at V and 8 bases at J; junction bases unmatched: 5. The CDR3 sequence is 12 residues long. Germline V gives CDR1 MNHNS, CDR2 SASEGT. CDR3 bases: TGTGCCAGCAGGACAGGGGCTAGAGAAGCTTTCTTT. Its protein product is CASRTGAREAFF.

The table lists this clonotype with a few counts. The chain links TRBV12-3 or TRBV12-4 to TRBJ2-1, with 8 bases aligning to TRBD2. This CDR3 spans 13 amino acids. The V and J ends lost 8 bases and 3 bases, in that order; junction bases with no gene match: 3. CDR3 sequence: CASGSGDYNEQFF. The CDR3 DNA reads as TGTGCCAGCGGTAGCGGGGACTACAATGAGCAGTTCTTC.

As regards this clonotype: One junction end does not reproduce the germline sequence, and a read error may be involved. The chain employs TRBV5-1 and TRBJ2-7, with D uncertain. The CDR3 loop spans 13 amino acids. Looked up from germline, CDR1 is SGHRS and CDR2 is YFSETQ. The CDR3 DNA reads TGCGCCAGCAGTTTGGTTGGGTCCAGAGAGCAGTACTTC. Residues: CASSLVGSREQYF.

This clonotype occurred a few times. V gene TRBV27 combines with J gene TRBJ2-1; 11 nucleotides align to TRBD2. V was clipped by 4 bases and J by 13 bases; unmatched bases: 18. The CDR3 covers 17 residues. Germline loops: CDR1 MNHEY, CDR2 SMNVEV (reference sequence). CDR3 DNA sequence: TGTGCCAGCAGTTCTTCACTACTAGCGGGGGAGCCAACTGACCAGTTCTTC. Translated: CASSSSLLAGEPTDQFF.

This clonotype was found a few times. V gene TRBV9 combines with J gene TRBJ2-1, with TRBD1 identical over 9 bases. Trimming cost V 3 bases and J 8 bases; bases outside gene matches: 9. The CDR3 totals 15 residues. Germline V CDR1 and CDR2: SGDLS, YYNGEE. CDR3 loop: CASSGTGTGYDEQFF. The CDR3 DNA reads TGTGCCAGCAGCGGGACCGGGACAGGGTACGATGAGCAGTTCTTC. The variable domain in full, with the rest retrieved from reference TRBV9 and TRBJ2-1, is DSGVTQTPKHLITATGQRVTLRCSPRSGDLSVYWYQQSLDQGLQFLIQYYNGEERAKGNILERFSAQQFPDLHSELNLSSLELGDSALYFCASSGTGTGYDEQFFGPGTRLTVL.

The genes are TRBV6-7 and TRBJ2-7; 10 bases map to TRBD2. TRBV6-7 is annotated as an ORF whose role is uncertain. With 6 bases clipped from V and 7 bases from J, the junction kept 6 bases outside the gene matches. The CDR3 runs to 13 residues. CDR3 in amino acids: CASRPGLASEQYF. CDR3 DNA: TGTGCCAGCAGACCGGGACTAGCGAGTGAGCAGTACTTC.

This clonotype appeared a few times. This chain uses TRBV3-1 with TRBJ2-1, with TRBD2 as a possible D gene (6 bases). The CDR3 runs to 15 residues. The V end lost 0 bases, the J end lost 7 bases, and 13 bases lay between the germline ends. Germline CDR1 reads LGHDT; CDR2 reads YNNKEL (reference sequence). CDR3 loop: CASSQDPGGVNEQFF. CDR3 bases: TGTGCCAGCAGCCAAGATCCCGGAGGGGTGAATGAGCAGTTCTTC.

In its sample, this clonotype was seen a few times. V is TRBV4-3 and J is TRBJ2-3; D remains ambiguous. This CDR3 comprises 16 residues. Germline V CDR1 and CDR2: LGHNA, YSLEER. Trimming cost V 0 bases and J 2 bases, with 12 bases left between them. The CDR3 DNA reads as TGCGCCAGCAGCCAAGACTCGCCCTTATCCACAGATACGCAGTATTTT. It is translated as CASSQDSPLSTDTQYF.

The CDR3 DNA reads as TGTGCCAGCAGTTCCGGACAGGGGCCTCACACCATATATTTT. This translates into CASSSGQGPHTIYF. The J gene is TRBJ1-3, the V gene TRBV28; TRBD1 agrees at 9 bases. This CDR3 region has 14 residues. From germline, CDR1 is MDHEN and CDR2 SYDVKM. The trim removed 4 bases at V and 8 bases at J, leaving 6 bases unmatched.